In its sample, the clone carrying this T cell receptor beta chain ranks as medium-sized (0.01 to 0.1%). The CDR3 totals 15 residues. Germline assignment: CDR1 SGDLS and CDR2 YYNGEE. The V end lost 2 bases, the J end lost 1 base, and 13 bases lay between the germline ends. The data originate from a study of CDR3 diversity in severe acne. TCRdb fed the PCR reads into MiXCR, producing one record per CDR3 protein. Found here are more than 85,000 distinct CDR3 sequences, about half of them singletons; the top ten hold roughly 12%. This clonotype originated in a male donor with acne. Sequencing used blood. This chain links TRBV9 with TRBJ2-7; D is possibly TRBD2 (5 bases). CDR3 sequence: CASSVSYGSSYEQYF. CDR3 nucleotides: TGTGCCAGCAGCGTCTCCTATGGGAGTTCCTACGAGCAGTACTTC.